This TCR beta chain was identified during a study of identical twins. Addition of a universal primer site occurred through template switching, and cDNA carried unique molecular identifiers. TCRdb analysed the 5' RACE reads with MiXCR anew, one entry per CDR3 protein. In the table there are some 710,000 distinct CDR3 sequences, 5.5% to 7.5% of which are singletons. Germline V gene lookup returns CDR1 SGHRS and CDR2 YFSETQ. The CDR3 has 14 amino acids. The junction had 4 bases not matched to a gene; V was cut back by 5 bases and J by 3 bases. Overall study findings and caveats: Conclusions were based on cross-sectional statistical analysis, without following the same donors. Carriage of fewer insertions was seen in abundant cord blood beta clonotypes, whereas memory repertoires showed none. Modelling underestimated the level of out-of-frame TCR alpha sharing observed in monozygotic twins.

Many counts were recorded for this clonotype. Its antigen is unidentified. This clonotype was obtained from a man aged 18 to 30 in good health. Material: naive T cells sorted from blood. The chain recombines TRBV5-1 with TRBJ2-4; 8 nucleotides line up with TRBD1. The CDR3 reads CASRTGQGKNIQYF. CDR3 DNA sequence: TGCGCCAGCAGAACCGGACAGGGCAAAAACATTCAGTACTTC. Based on the CDR3 plus reference TRBV5-1 and TRBJ2-4, the full variable domain is KAGVTQTPRYLIKTRGQQVTLSCSPISGHRSVSWYQQTPGQGLQFLFEYFSETQRNKGNFPGRFSGRQFSNSRSEMNVSTLELGDSALYLCASRTGQGKNIQYFGAGTRLSVL.